Following are 31 T cell receptor beta chains from one sample sequenced in a study of CD4+ T cells in melanoma. Some clones are missing from TCRdb's copy, which holds only in-frame ones; the method was immunoSEQ multiplex PCR. The sample lists approximately 14,000 clones, 63% occurring once. Sequenced input: cells from a culture (not recorded whether cultured in vitro). These receptors originate from a human donor with melanoma.

The chain employs TRBV11-2 and TRBJ2-3; D might be TRBD1 (6 bases). V gave up 5 bases and J gave up 3 bases, with 21 bases separating them. This CDR3 has 17 residues. Germline assignment: CDR1 SGHAT and CDR2 FQNNGV. This chain's CDR3 is CASSQGHFIASTDTQYF. DNA for the CDR3: TGTGCCAGCAGCCAGGGGCACTTCATTGCCTCAACAGATACGCAGTATTTT.

About this clone itself: This is likely an artifact of a read error, given a far larger clone one base away. The chain combines TRBV5-1 with TRBJ1-1; D perhaps matches TRBD1 (6 bases). The CDR3 spans 15 residues. Germline V gene data show CDR1 as SGHRS and CDR2 as YFSETQ. Trimming stripped 4 bases from V and 1 base from J, with 14 bases between. The CDR3 here is CASSQGGGWNTEAFF. The CDR3 DNA is TGCGCCAGCAGCCAAGGGGGGGGATGGAACACTGAAGCTTTCTTT. The full variable domain, rest sourced from reference TRBV5-1 and TRBJ1-1, is KAGVTQTPRYLIKTRGQQVTLSCSPISGHRSVSWYQQTPGQGLQFLFEYFSETQRNKGNFPGRFSGRQFSNSRSEMNVSTLELGDSALYLCASSQGGGWNTEAFFGQGTRLTVV.

The chain couples TRBV2 to TRBJ2-2; D gene ambiguous. V shed 7 bases and J shed 6 bases, with 15 bases lying between them. The CDR3 length is 14 residues. CDR1 and CDR2 from the germline V gene are SNHLY and FYNNEI. The CDR3 nucleotides are TGTGCCAGCAAAAAGACTGACGCTGCCGGGGAGCTGTTTTTT. This translates into CASKKTDAAGELFF.

The rearrangement links TRBV11-2 to TRBJ1-2, with TRBD1 matching 10 bases. Germline CDR1 reads SGHAT; CDR2 reads FQNNGV. The V and J ends lost 5 bases and 6 bases, in that order; junction bases with no gene match: 6. This CDR3 region has 14 residues. The CDR3: CASSNRQGADGYTF. For the CDR3, the DNA is TGTGCCAGCAGCAACCGACAGGGGGCCGATGGCTACACCTTC.

The rearrangement uses TRBV5-8 and TRBJ2-7; TRBD1 might be the D (5 bases). Trimming pared 2 bases from V and 2 bases from J, leaving 20 bases between. Germline CDR1 is SGHTS and CDR2 is YDEGEE. The CDR3 has 17 amino acids. CDR3: CASSFLPGAGHPYEQYF. The DNA of the CDR3 is TGTGCCAGCAGCTTTCTTCCTGGTGCAGGACACCCCTACGAGCAGTACTTC.

The chain employs TRBV5-1 and TRBJ2-7; 9 bases map to TRBD1. V gave up 4 bases and J gave up 2 bases; unmatched junction bases: 7. CDR1 SGHRS and CDR2 YFSETQ come from the germline V gene. The CDR3 is made up of 15 amino acids. This chain's CDR3 is CASSRRQGVPYEQYF. In DNA, the CDR3 is TGCGCCAGCAGCCGGAGACAGGGGGTTCCCTACGAGCAGTACTTC.

This clone was seen a single time. The chain links TRBV30 to TRBJ1-6; TRBD1 matches at 9 bases. From germline, CDR1 is GTSNPN and CDR2 SVGIG (reference sequence). The CDR3 covers 14 residues. The junction had 5 bases not matched to a gene; V was cut back by 2 bases and J by 9 bases. The chain's CDR3 is CAWSLDRGFSPLHF. CDR3 in DNA: TGTGCCTGGAGTTTGGACAGGGGTTTTTCACCCCTCCACTTT.

V gene TRBV7-9 combines with J gene TRBJ1-6; D possibly corresponds to TRBD1 (6 bases). The CDR3 has 14 residues. Germline CDR1 and CDR2: SEHNR and FQNEAQ (reference sequence). Trimming left V 5 bases short and J 8 bases short, with 13 bases between. The CDR3 region is CASSRDRLYSPLHF. The CDR3 region has the DNA TGTGCCAGCAGCCGCGACAGGTTATATTCACCCCTCCACTTT.

This clone turned up a few times. The V gene is TRBV7-9, the J gene TRBJ1-4; D remains unclear. Trimming left V 3 bases short and J 4 bases short, with 0 bases between. The germline V gene has CDR1 SEHNR and CDR2 FQNEAQ (reference sequence). The CDR3 length is 11 residues. The DNA for the CDR3 is TGTGCCAGCAGCTTTAATGAAAAACTGTTTTTT. Its protein product is CASSFNEKLFF.

The CDR3 bases are TGTGCCAGCAGTTCAATGAGGGTTGAAGCTTTCTTT. This codes for CASSSMRVEAFF. The rearrangement joins TRBV6-6 to TRBJ1-1, with unresolved D. CDR1 MNHNY and CDR2 SVGAGI come from the germline V gene (reference sequence). Trimming cost V 4 bases and J 7 bases, with 10 bases left between them. CDR3 length: 12 amino acids.

The chain has TRBV18 and TRBJ1-3; D remains ambiguous. V was shortened by 2 bases and J by 0 bases, with 14 bases between the two germline ends. Germline V gene data show CDR1 as KGHSH and CDR2 as LQKENI. The CDR3 runs to 17 residues. DNA of the CDR3: TGTGCCAGCTCACCAGTGTTGGTCGGGAGCTCTGGAAACACCATATATTTT. Residues: CASSPVLVGSSGNTIYF.

This clone came up once. The chain employs TRBV15 and TRBJ1-5; D gene uncertain. Germline V lookup: CDR1 LNHNV, CDR2 YYDKDF (reference sequence). The CDR3 has 15 residues. V gave up 1 base and J gave up 11 bases, with 18 bases separating them. The CDR3 loop reads CATSRVGQVGSAQHF. CDR3 in DNA: TGTGCCACCAGCAGAGTAGGCCAGGTGGGGTCGGCCCAGCATTTT.

This clone has more than one count but fewer than ten. This chain uses TRBV20-1 with TRBJ2-5; no clear D gene. Trimming stripped 1 base from V and 5 bases from J, with 5 bases between. Germline V gene sequence: CDR1 DFQATT, CDR2 SNEGSKA (reference sequence). This CDR3 is 11 amino acids long. The CDR3 bases are TGCAGTGCTAGAGTCGGGGAGACCCAGTACTTC. Translated, it gives CSARVGETQYF.

This clone was observed a handful of times. The chain has TRBV6-1 and TRBJ2-7; D perhaps matches TRBD2 (6 bases). Trimming shortened V by 5 bases and J by 2 bases, and 16 bases separated the two germline ends. Germline CDR1 and CDR2: MNHNS and SASEGT. The CDR3 runs 15 residues. The CDR3 DNA follows: TGTGCCAGCAGTACAACTTGGGCGGGGACCTACGAGCAGTACTTC. It specifies CASSTTWAGTYEQYF.

The sample holds one count of this clone. The chain joins TRBV19 to TRBJ2-3, with 8 positions matching TRBD1. Germline V gene lookup returns CDR1 LNHDA and CDR2 SQIVND (reference sequence). V was clipped by 9 bases and J by 3 bases; unmatched bases: 8. This CDR3 is built from 14 residues. CDR3 protein: CASDRGGRTDTQYF. The CDR3 DNA follows: TGTGCCAGCGACAGGGGAGGTAGGACAGATACGCAGTATTTT.

This clone was counted between two and nine times. The V call is TRBV5-1, the J call TRBJ1-1; a weak D match, TRBD1 (5 bases). Germline CDR1 SGHRS, CDR2 YFSETQ. Between the trimmed V and J ends, which lost 5 bases and 0 bases, there was a span of 8 bases. There are 13 residues in the CDR3. This CDR3 reads CASRTGLNTEAFF. In DNA, the CDR3 is TGCGCCAGCAGAACGGGGCTGAACACTGAAGCTTTCTTT.

This clone appeared once. V is TRBV7-2 and J is TRBJ2-2, with TRBD2 matching over 14 bases. V was clipped by 5 bases and J by 7 bases; unmatched bases: 6. Germline CDR1 is SGHTA and CDR2 is FQGNSA. CDR3 length: 16 residues. The CDR3 region is CASSPTSGGALGELFF. The CDR3 region has the DNA TGTGCCAGCAGCCCGACTAGCGGGGGGGCCCTCGGGGAGCTGTTTTTT.

This clone was counted a few times. The CDR3 loop is CAWSSTRAGNSPLHF. The CDR3 DNA reads TGTGCCTGGAGTTCAACTCGGGCGGGTAATTCACCCCTCCACTTT. The V gene is TRBV30, the J gene TRBJ1-6; D not certain. This CDR3 has 15 amino acids. Per the germline V gene, CDR1 is GTSNPN and CDR2 is SVGIG (reference sequence). V gave up 2 bases and J gave up 6 bases, with 14 bases separating them.

The chain carries TRBV5-4 and TRBJ1-2; tentative D call: TRBD1 (5 bases). From germline, CDR1 is SGHNT and CDR2 YYREEE (reference sequence). V shed 5 bases and J shed 4 bases, with 21 bases lying between them. This CDR3 has 16 amino acids. The DNA of the CDR3 is TGTGCCAGCAGTCGGGACCCTGAAGCGGCTAGCTATGGCTACACCTTC. This codes for CASSRDPEAASYGYTF.

The rearrangement links TRBV10-2 to TRBJ1-4; TRBD1 agrees at 9 bases. Per the germline V gene, CDR1 is WSHSY and CDR2 is SAAADI. Trimming at V came to 6 bases and at J to 8 bases, leaving 10 bases not matched to a gene. The CDR3 spans 15 residues. The CDR3 DNA reads as TGCGCCAGCAGGCCTCTACAGGGGGCTCGGGAAAAACTGTTTTTT. It codes for CASRPLQGAREKLFF.

This chain links TRBV18 with TRBJ1-6; D might be TRBD1 (6 bases). CDR1 is KGHSH, CDR2 LQKENI, per germline. This CDR3 has 15 residues. Trimming pared 6 bases from V and 0 bases from J, leaving 9 bases between. The CDR3 spells CASSTGTSYNSPLHF. The CDR3 DNA reads as TGTGCCAGCTCCACAGGGACCTCCTATAATTCACCCCTCCACTTT.

This chain uses TRBV5-1 with TRBJ2-7, with D perhaps matching TRBD2 (6 bases). Germline values: CDR1 SGHRS, CDR2 YFSETQ. This CDR3 has 15 amino acids. Trimming pared 0 bases from V and 3 bases from J, leaving 13 bases between. CDR3 region: CASSLGGGSVYEQYF. The CDR3 DNA reads TGCGCCAGCAGCTTGGGGGGAGGATCTGTCTACGAGCAGTACTTC.

This sequence joins TRBV6-5 and TRBJ2-1, with 9 bases identical to TRBD2. The CDR3 contains 14 residues. Germline loops: CDR1 MNHEY, CDR2 SVGAGI. J was trimmed by 9 bases and V by 6 bases; bases with no gene match: 9. The CDR3 region has the DNA TGTGCCAGCAGCAGGGCGGGGGGGCCGAGTGAGCAGTTCTTC. Translated: CASSRAGGPSEQFF.

The CDR3 nucleotides read TGTGCCTGGAGTGTCGGGCCCCCCGCAGATACGCAGTATTTT. Amino acid sequence: CAWSVGPPADTQYF. V is TRBV30 and J is TRBJ2-3, with no clear D. The CDR3 contains 14 residues. Per germline, CDR1 GTSNPN and CDR2 SVGIG (reference sequence). The V and J ends lost 0 bases and 4 bases respectively, with 11 bases between them.

The J gene is TRBJ1-6, the V gene TRBV6-1; no reliable D call. The CDR3 spans 12 residues. CDR1 is MNHNS and CDR2 is SASEGT in the germline V gene. V lost 10 bases and J 4 bases, leaving 8 bases between the germline ends. CDR3 region: CATNRYNSPLHF. Written as DNA, the CDR3 is TGTGCCACCAACCGGTATAATTCACCCCTCCACTTT.

V gene TRBV30 combines with J gene TRBJ1-6; D not certain. The germline V gene has CDR1 GTSNPN and CDR2 SVGIG (reference sequence). The CDR3 sequence is 13 residues long. Trimming cost V 0 bases and J 13 bases, with 13 bases left between them. Written as DNA, the CDR3 is TGTGCCTGGAGTGTATCTGGGTCCCATCCCCTCCACTTT. Translation: CAWSVSGSHPLHF. Drawing the rest from reference TRBV30 and TRBJ1-6, the complete variable domain is SQTIHQWPATLVQPVGSPLSLECTVEGTSNPNLYWYRQAAGRGLQLLFYSVGIGQISSEVPQNLSASRPQDRQFILSSKKLLLSDSGFYLCAWSVSGSHPLHFGNGTRLTVT.

This clone was observed a handful of times. The rearrangement links TRBV18 to TRBJ1-2, with 7 bases aligning to TRBD1. The germline gives CDR1 KGHSH, CDR2 LQKENI. This CDR3 is 13 amino acids long. The ends lost 6 bases at V and 6 bases at J; junction bases unmatched: 7. The CDR3 here is CASSPGGTDGYTF. In DNA form, the CDR3 reads TGTGCCAGCTCCCCAGGGGGGACGGATGGCTACACCTTC.

V gene TRBV27 combines with J gene TRBJ2-7; a possible D gene is TRBD1 (5 bases). Germline V gene lookup returns CDR1 MNHEY and CDR2 SMNVEV (reference sequence). Trimming removed 5 bases at V and 2 bases at J, with 16 bases between. CDR3 length: 15 residues. The CDR3 reads CASSLRQGFTYEQYF. The CDR3 DNA sequence: TGTGCCAGCAGTCTCCGCCAGGGCTTTACCTACGAGCAGTACTTC.

This clone was found a few times. V usage is TRBV2 and J usage is TRBJ1-6; no clear D gene. Trimming took 3 bases from V and 0 from J, leaving 6 bases between them. The CDR3 spans 15 residues. Germline V gene data show CDR1 as SNHLY and CDR2 as FYNNEI. The CDR3 sequence is CASSEKSSYNSPLHF. The CDR3 DNA reads as TGTGCCAGCAGTGAGAAGAGCTCCTATAATTCACCCCTCCACTTT.

The chain combines TRBV9 with TRBJ1-1, with D unresolved. This CDR3 comprises 14 residues. Germline V lookup: CDR1 SGDLS, CDR2 YYNGEE. V was cut by 3 bases and J by 5 bases, with 14 bases left in between. Here the CDR3 DNA reads TGTGCCAGCAGCGCGACCACGAGGGTGACTGAAGCTTTCTTT. This translates into CASSATTRVTEAFF. The variable domain in full, completed from reference TRBV9 and TRBJ1-1, reads DSGVTQTPKHLITATGQRVTLRCSPRSGDLSVYWYQQSLDQGLQFLIQYYNGEERAKGNILERFSAQQFPDLHSELNLSSLELGDSALYFCASSATTRVTEAFFGQGTRLTVV.

This clone was observed a few times. The chain is built from TRBV7-9 and TRBJ1-4; weak D call: TRBD1 (5 bases). The V and J ends lost 5 bases and 8 bases respectively, with 15 bases between them. Germline-derived CDR1 and CDR2 are SEHNR and FQNEAQ (reference sequence). CDR3 length: 14 residues. The CDR3 DNA sequence: TGTGCCAGCAGCCGGGGAGGGGACCGGGAAAAACTGTTTTTT. Residues: CASSRGGDREKLFF.